Each of the 12 T cell receptor beta chains below was sequenced from the same sample in a study of tumor-infiltrating lymphocytes in primary liver carcinoma. TCR beta cDNA was made from approximately 500 ng total RNA with a constant-region primer. For TCR beta, libraries were produced by three nested multiplex PCR rounds using slightly modified ARM-PCR. Both of the initial two PCR rounds ran for approximately 11 cycles and employed TRBV1-TRBV30 forward primers alongside a C-beta reverse primer. TCRdb fed the multiplex PCR reads into MiXCR, producing one record per CDR3 protein. The top ten clones hold roughly 10% of a sample with over 95,000 distinct CDR3 sequences, 55% to 70% of them seen once. Extraction of RNA together with DNA used about 18-31 mg of unsorted bulk tissue. Material for sequencing was liver tumor tissue from sampling region 5. Subset: tumor region T5, tumor centre. The receptor source for this set is a woman aged 60-70 years with primary liver carcinoma and hepatitis B virus infection.

This clonotype was found many times. This chain connects TRBV28 to TRBJ2-7, with D tentatively TRBD1 (6 bases). Trimming took 6 bases from V and 3 from J, leaving 21 bases between them. The V gene's germline CDR1 is MDHEN and CDR2 SYDVKM. This CDR3 spans 16 amino acids. The DNA for the CDR3 is TGTGCCAGCAGCTCGCCCGGGACAAGGGTAATCTACGAGCAGTACTTC. Translating it yields CASSSPGTRVIYEQYF. Full variable domain (rest looked up from reference TRBV28 and TRBJ2-7): DVKVTQSSRYLVKRTGEKVFLECVQDMDHENMFWYRQDPGLGLRLIYFSYDVKMKEKGDIPEGYSVSREKKERFSLILESASTNQTSMYLCASSSPGTRVIYEQYFGPGTRLTVT.

Note on this clonotype: This is likely a read error, given that the CDR3 carries no conserved phenylalanine or tryptophan at its end. The chain combines TRBV6-1 with TRBJ2-7; 11 bases agree with TRBD2. Germline values: CDR1 MNHNS, CDR2 SASEGT. This CDR3 is built from 17 residues. Unmatched junction bases numbered 12, after V lost 2 bases and J lost 6 bases. The CDR3 DNA reads as TGTGCCAGCAGTGAAAGAGCTCATAGCGGGAGGGTTACCGAGCAGTACATC. It codes for CASSERAHSGRVTEQYI.

With regard to this clonotype: An end of the junction does not agree with germline; a read error may underlie this. The rearrangement uses TRBV28 and TRBJ1-4, with D possibly matching TRBD1 (5 bases). CDR1 and CDR2 (germline): MDHEN, SYDVKM. This CDR3 is built from 15 residues. The DNA for the CDR3 is TGTGCCAGCAGTTTATTGGGGGGGAATAATGAAAGACTGTTTTTT. Translating it yields CASSLLGGNNERLFF.

In the case of this clonotype: Germline and junction disagree at one end, which may indicate a read error. The V and J genes are TRBV11-3 and TRBJ2-7; D is ambiguous. The CDR3 is made up of 15 amino acids. Per the germline V gene, CDR1 is SGHNT and CDR2 is YENEEA. In DNA form, the CDR3 reads TGTGCCGGCAGCCTGGAACCCCTAGGGATCTACGAGCAATACTTC. It encodes CAGSLEPLGIYEQYF.

This clonotype occurred once. One end of the junction varies from germline; a read error may be responsible. This chain connects TRBV4-1 to TRBJ1-5; D not resolved. The CDR3 covers 16 residues. CDR1 and CDR2 (germline): MGHRA, YSYEKL. CDR3 residues: CASSQGFSDPNQPQHF. Here the CDR3 DNA reads TGCGCCAGCAGCCAAGGATTTTCGGACCCCAATCAGCCTCAGCATTTT.

Turning to this clonotype: A much larger clonotype is one base distant, so this may be a read error. The chain is built from TRBV18 and TRBJ2-3; no clear D gene. The CDR3 has 15 amino acids. Germline values: CDR1 KGHSH, CDR2 LQKENI. V lost 4 bases and J lost 4, with 15 bases in between. The CDR3, as DNA: TGTGCCAGCTCACTACAAGGGAATTTCGCAGATACGCAGTATTTT. Translating it yields CASSLQGNFADTQYF.

This chain connects TRBV10-2 to TRBJ1-6; D not resolved. The CDR3 consists of 16 residues. The germline V gene has CDR1 WSHSY and CDR2 SAAADI. V was pared by 10 bases and J by 7 bases, with 23 bases between. CDR3 bases: TGCGCCAACGCCCGTTTCGAGGGCAGGCACAATTCACCCCTCCACTTT. It specifies CANARFEGRHNSPLHF.

The chain uses TRBV10-3 and TRBJ2-3, with 9 bases that match TRBD1. Trimming took 4 bases from V and 1 from J; bases not matched to a gene: 0. This CDR3 has 14 residues. Per the germline V gene, CDR1 is ENHRY and CDR2 is SYGVKD. The CDR3 nucleotides are TGTGCCATCAGTGGGGACAGGGGCACAGATACGCAGTATTTT. Protein product: CAISGDRGTDTQYF.

To note about this clonotype: A much larger clone differs from this one at a single base, so this may be a read error. This chain joins TRBV6-5 and TRBJ2-2, with TRBD2 as a possible D gene (6 bases). V lost 5 bases and J 7 bases, leaving 23 bases between the germline ends. This CDR3 has 17 residues. From germline, CDR1 is MNHEY and CDR2 SVGAGI. The CDR3 nucleotides read TGTGCCAGCAGTACGAAAAGGGGAGGAGATGGCATCGGGGAGCTGTTTTTT. This sequence encodes CASSTKRGGDGIGELFF.

In its sample, this clonotype is medium-sized. This sequence joins TRBV6-2 or TRBV6-3 and TRBJ2-3, with D perhaps given as TRBD1 or TRBD2 (5 bases each). The CDR3 has 14 residues. Germline V gives CDR1 MNHEY, CDR2 SVGEGT. Trimming shortened V by 7 bases and J by 2 bases, and 13 bases separated the two germline ends. In DNA form, the CDR3 reads TGTGCCAGCACTGGGACCATTAACACAGATACGCAGTATTTT. Its protein is CASTGTINTDTQYF.

With respect to this clonotype: At one end, the junction sequence differs from germline, possibly due to a read error. This chain links TRBV5-1 with TRBJ2-4; tentatively, D is TRBD1 or TRBD2 (6 bases each). The CDR3 loop spans 16 amino acids. CDR1 and CDR2 (germline): SGHRS, YFSETQ. The CDR3 DNA sequence: TGTGCCAGCAACTTGGGGGCGGGGAGCGTCAAAAACATTCAGTACTTC. This gives the protein CASNLGAGSVKNIQYF.

Concerning this clonotype: The junction shows a germline mismatch at one end, possibly a read error. The chain carries TRBV6-1 and TRBJ2-3; D not certain. From germline, CDR1 is MNHNS and CDR2 SASEGT. The CDR3 covers 15 residues. CDR3 in DNA: TGTGCCAGTACTTATGGAAGCAGTGGCACAGATACACAGTATTTT. Amino acid sequence: CASTYGSSGTDTQYF.